One TCR beta chain is described in this entry. The CDR3 has 15 amino acids. Germline trimming cut 3 bases from V and 2 bases from J; bases unmatched to any gene: 6. Germline assignment: CDR1 LNHDA and CDR2 SQIVND (reference sequence). This sample is drawn from a study of blood T cell repertoires in COVID-19. Study at large: The United States, Italy and Spain provided the acute and convalescent COVID-19 samples. The cDNA or gDNA used as material had been derived from T cells, B-cell-depleted T cells, or PBMCs.

Original data processing: Quantification of nucleated cells was approximated via reference gene primer amplification. Sequencing was performed with immunoSEQ multiplex PCR; in TCRdb, only in-frame clones are kept and a portion is missing. The V and J calls and clone size are taken from that table; D and trimming were inferred from the DNA. The sample has some 130,000 clones; about 72% are singletons. The chain combines TRBV19 with TRBJ1-2; 7 positions match TRBD1. This TCR derives from a man aged 60-69 years who had recovered from COVID-19. Sequenced material: peripheral blood. This chain's CDR3 is CASSIGGGQNYGYTF. For the CDR3, the DNA is TGTGCCAGTAGTATTGGAGGGGGACAGAACTATGGCTACACCTTC. Variable domain in full (rest from reference TRBV19 and TRBJ1-2): DGGITQSPKYLFRKEGQNVTLSCEQNLNHDAMYWYRQDPGQGLRLIYYSQIVNDFQKGDIAEGYSVSREKKESFPLTVTSAQKNPTAFYLCASSIGGGQNYGYTFGSGTRLTVV.